This note documents a single T cell receptor beta chain sequence. Its antigen is not known. The data belong to a study of cytomegalovirus exposure and HLA in healthy donors. A multiplex PCR was run with 60 Vbeta primers and 13 Jbeta primers. The data were produced by immunoSEQ multiplex PCR, yet TCRdb's version contains in-frame clones alone and is incomplete. This sample has around 110,000 clones, with 79% found just once. The germline CDR1 and CDR2 sequences are DFQATT and SNEGSKA (reference sequence). This CDR3 is built from 11 residues. The V end lost 2 bases, the J end lost 10 bases, and 12 bases lay between the germline ends. General observations from the study: The analysis excluded some indistinguishable V segments, including TRBV6-2 and TRBV6-3.

The chain joins TRBV20-1 to TRBJ2-7; D may be TRBD2 (6 bases). The clonotype comes from a young man in good health and CMV-seropositive. Sequencing was done on a sample of PBMCs. The CDR3 DNA is TGCAGTGCTAGATCTGGGACTTGCCAGTACTTC. Protein product: CSARSGTCQYF.